This TCR beta chain stems from a study of T cell responses to AZD1222 COVID-19 vaccine. The V and J ends lost 8 bases and 4 bases respectively, with 12 bases between them. CDR1 and CDR2 (germline): SGHTA, FQGNSA. The CDR3 spans 13 residues. Study-wide results and caveats: The donor cohort was predominantly white British with a female majority, and clonal diversity may have been underestimated. Nearly half of spike-specific TCRs reportedly target unmutated variant regions. Across the whole spike, CD4 TCRs peaked at regions 160-218 and 743-854.

A note on this clone: Its antigen is undetermined.

Only in-frame clones appear in the TCRdb table, and some are missing; sequencing was by immunoSEQ multiplex PCR. The table records approximately 76,000 clones, around nine tenths of them present only once. The TCR comes from an adult in good health. This sample comprised peripheral blood, obtained on day 0 of MenACWY control vaccination. The chain is built from TRBV7-2 and TRBJ1-3; possibly TRBD1 for D (6 bases). The CDR3: CASGTGYGNTIYF. The CDR3 nucleotides are TGTGCCAGCGGTACAGGGTACGGAAACACCATATATTTT.